Presented here are 20 T cell receptor beta chains from one specimen sequenced in a study of cytomegalovirus exposure and HLA in healthy donors. Produced via immunoSEQ multiplex PCR; TCRdb's table is partial and in-frame only. In the table there are about 160,000 clones, roughly nine tenths of which are singletons. The specimen sequenced was PBMCs. The source of these receptors is a woman younger than 35 in good health and CMV-seropositive.

This clone has more than one count but fewer than ten. The chain carries TRBV10-2 and TRBJ1-5, with D possibly matching TRBD1 (6 bases). Germline CDR1 reads WSHSY; CDR2 reads SAAADI. The CDR3 consists of 15 residues. The V and J ends lost 11 bases and 7 bases respectively, with 24 bases between them. The CDR3 nucleotides are TGCGCCGTACAATCAGGGGTCATAGGATACCAGCCCCAGCATTTT. Translating it yields CAVQSGVIGYQPQHF.

The rearrangement uses TRBV28 and TRBJ1-1; TRBD1 agrees at 8 bases. The CDR3 has 15 amino acids. CDR1 and CDR2 (germline): MDHEN, SYDVKM. Germline trimming cut 4 bases from V and 4 bases from J; bases unmatched to any gene: 8. The DNA for the CDR3 is TGTGCCAGCAGTTCAGCTGGACAGGGAAGCACTGAAGCTTTCTTT. Encoded protein: CASSSAGQGSTEAFF.

V is TRBV29-1 and J is TRBJ2-2; D unclear. CDR3 length: 17 residues. Trimming took 4 bases from V and 3 from J, leaving 21 bases between them. CDR1 SQVTM and CDR2 ANQGSEA come from the germline V gene. CDR3 sequence (DNA): TGCAGCGTTGGAGATGGATGGCTAGGCGGTGACACCGGGGAGCTGTTTTTT. Amino acid sequence: CSVGDGWLGGDTGELFF.

The chain employs TRBV7-2 and TRBJ2-5; 9 bases align to TRBD2. Per the germline V gene, CDR1 is SGHTA and CDR2 is FQGNSA. The CDR3 length is 14 residues. The junction had 6 bases not matched to a gene; V was cut back by 3 bases and J by 7 bases. The DNA of the CDR3 is TGTGCCAGCAGCTTGGGAAGCGGGAGGATGACCCAGTACTTC. It is translated as CASSLGSGRMTQYF.

This chain links TRBV25-1 with TRBJ2-3; 7 bases are shared with TRBD1. The CDR3 runs to 16 residues. V gave up 5 bases and J gave up 7 bases; unmatched junction bases: 15. Germline lookup yields CDR1 MGHDK and CDR2 SYGVNS. CDR3 nucleotide sequence: TGTGCCAGCAGTCTAAGTAAGGGCAGGGGGACACATACGCAGTATTTT. Its translation: CASSLSKGRGTHTQYF.

The J gene is TRBJ1-1, the V gene TRBV5-1, with a possible D match to TRBD1 (5 bases). The germline gives CDR1 SGHRS, CDR2 YFSETQ. The CDR3 runs to 14 residues. Trimming left V 4 bases short and J 1 base short, with 11 bases between. The CDR3 bases are TGCGCCAGCAGCCCCCCCGGGGGGAACACTGAAGCTTTCTTT. It codes for CASSPPGGNTEAFF.

The rearrangement links TRBV5-1 to TRBJ1-2; TRBD1 is a possible D gene (5 bases). V gave up 6 bases and J gave up 6 bases, with 18 bases separating them. There are 14 residues in the CDR3. Germline V CDR1 and CDR2: SGHRS, YFSETQ. DNA for the CDR3: TGCGCCAGCAACACCACCCCTCAGGGTAATGGCTACACCTTC. Protein product: CASNTTPQGNGYTF.

This clone was counted once. The chain combines TRBV18 with TRBJ1-3; D may be TRBD1 (6 bases). V shed 3 bases and J shed 1 base, with 13 bases lying between them. CDR1 is KGHSH and CDR2 is LQKENI in the germline V gene. This CDR3 comprises 16 residues. The CDR3 DNA reads TGTGCCAGCTCACCTATCGCAGGGGCTTCTGGAAACACCATATATTTT. It translates to CASSPIAGASGNTIYF.

The chain combines TRBV19 with TRBJ2-3; 11 bases agree with TRBD2. After removal of 6 bases from V and 2 bases from J, the junction contained 7 bases not matched to a gene. The CDR3 spans 16 residues. Germline lookup yields CDR1 LNHDA and CDR2 SQIVND (reference sequence). The CDR3 sequence is CASRVGTSGFTDTQYF. Written as DNA, the CDR3 is TGTGCCAGTAGAGTCGGGACTAGCGGATTCACAGATACGCAGTATTTT.

V is TRBV7-2 and J is TRBJ2-1; D possibly corresponds to TRBD2 (5 bases). V was trimmed by 4 bases and J by 9 bases, leaving 22 bases between them. The CDR3 consists of 16 residues. The germline V gene encodes CDR1 SGHTA and CDR2 FQGNSA. CDR3 amino acids: CASSSSAAGLPTEQFF. Written as DNA, the CDR3 is TGTGCCAGCAGCTCCTCCGCGGCGGGTTTGCCGACTGAGCAGTTCTTC.

The rearrangement links TRBV4-2 to TRBJ2-1, with D perhaps TRBD1 (5 bases). In germline, CDR1 is LGHNA, CDR2 YNFKEQ. V was clipped by 1 base and J by 7 bases, with 14 bases between them. The CDR3 is 15 amino acids. The CDR3 bases are TGTGCCAGCAGCCAAGTCAGCGCAAGGGGAAATGAGCAGTTCTTC. Protein: CASSQVSARGNEQFF.

This rearrangement joins TRBV19 to TRBJ2-1, with D possibly matching TRBD2 (5 bases). Germline V gives CDR1 LNHDA, CDR2 SQIVND (reference sequence). With 4 bases removed from V and 0 bases from J, the gap between germline ends came to 10 bases. The length of the CDR3 is 15 residues. This chain's CDR3 is CASSTSGSSYNEQFF. CDR3 coding DNA: TGTGCCAGTAGTACTTCGGGGAGCTCCTACAATGAGCAGTTCTTC.

This clone has a handful of counts. V is TRBV5-4 and J is TRBJ2-1; no definite D call. Trimming left V 2 bases short and J 8 bases short, with 8 bases between. Germline CDR1 reads SGHNT; CDR2 reads YYREEE (reference sequence). The CDR3 is 12 amino acids. CDR3 in DNA: TGTGCCAGCAGCTTCAGGAACGATGAGCAGTTCTTC. Protein product: CASSFRNDEQFF.

The chain recombines TRBV9 with TRBJ2-7; weak D call: TRBD2 (5 bases). The CDR3 covers 14 residues. From germline, CDR1 is SGDLS and CDR2 YYNGEE. The germline V and J ends were trimmed by 0 bases and 0 bases, with 7 bases remaining between them. The CDR3 spells CASSVGESSYEQYF. Here the CDR3 DNA reads TGTGCCAGCAGCGTAGGGGAGTCCTCCTACGAGCAGTACTTC.

This chain links TRBV30 with TRBJ2-7; 7 positions agree with TRBD1. The CDR3 runs 11 residues. Germline values: CDR1 GTSNPN, CDR2 SVGIG (reference sequence). V was pared by 8 bases and J by 3 bases, with 4 bases of the junction left unmatched. The CDR3 sequence: CAATGNYEQYF. The CDR3 nucleotides read TGTGCCGCGACAGGGAACTACGAGCAGTACTTC.

A note on this clone: This likely traces to a read error, being one base from a far larger clone. The J gene is TRBJ2-3, the V gene TRBV5-6; no definite D call. The length of the CDR3 is 16 residues. V lost 0 bases, J lost 1 base, and 12 bases lay in between. The V gene's germline CDR1 is SGHDT and CDR2 YYEEEE. The CDR3 coding sequence is TGTGCCAGCAGCTTGGAGCAGGCTTCGCGCACAGATACGCAGTATTTT. Its translation is CASSLEQASRTDTQYF.

The rearrangement links TRBV5-5 to TRBJ2-7; D is possibly TRBD2 (6 bases). This CDR3 has 15 residues. Germline CDR1 reads SGHKS; CDR2 reads YYEKEE (reference sequence). V lost 2 bases, J lost 0 bases, and 12 bases lay in between. CDR3: CASSFSGTHSYEQYF. In DNA, the CDR3 is TGTGCCAGCAGCTTCTCCGGGACTCACTCCTACGAGCAGTACTTC. The variable domain in full, completed from reference TRBV5-5 and TRBJ2-7, reads DAGVTQSPTHLIKTRGQQVTLRCSPISGHKSVSWYQQVLGQGPQFIFQYYEKEERGRGNFPDRFSARQFPNYSSELNVNALLLGDSALYLCASSFSGTHSYEQYFGPGTRLTVT.

The V gene is TRBV6-6, the J gene TRBJ1-5; D not certain. The CDR3 extends over 12 amino acids. V shed 2 bases and J shed 7 bases, with 6 bases lying between them. The V gene's germline CDR1 is MNHNY and CDR2 SVGAGI (reference sequence). Here the CDR3 reads CASSYLSQPQHF. CDR3 coding DNA: TGTGCCAGCAGTTACCTTTCCCAGCCCCAGCATTTT.

The chain uses TRBV5-4 and TRBJ2-5, with 9 bases fitting TRBD2. V lost 3 bases and J lost 3; bases outside the gene matches: 9. The germline V gene has CDR1 SGHNT and CDR2 YYREEE (reference sequence). The length of the CDR3 is 16 residues. CDR3 bases: TGTGCCAGCAGCTACGATAGCGGGAGCCTAAAAGAGACCCAGTACTTC. This sequence encodes CASSYDSGSLKETQYF.

V gene TRBV27 combines with J gene TRBJ2-7, with 8 bases lining up with TRBD2. Unmatched junction bases numbered 6, after V lost 6 bases and J lost 5 bases. Germline-derived CDR1 and CDR2 are MNHEY and SMNVEV (reference sequence). CDR3 length: 13 residues. CDR3 coding DNA: TGTGCCAGCAGGGGACTAGGGAGGAACGAGCAGTACTTC. This gives the protein CASRGLGRNEQYF.